This TCR beta chain comes out of a study of CD8 T cells in Susac syndrome. The ends lost 2 bases at V and 2 bases at J; junction bases unmatched: 6. Looked up from germline, CDR1 is MDHEN and CDR2 is SYDVKM. The CDR3 has 16 amino acids. TEMRA cells were enriched by FACS, while CD8+ and CD4+ T cells were obtained through a negative isolation that was performed magnetically. An amount of RNA that ranged from roughly 0.45 to 1 ug was reverse transcribed with random hexamers. MiXCR was run by TCRdb on the immunoSEQ multiplex PCR reads, yielding one entry per CDR3 protein. The sample shows 70,000 to 95,000 distinct CDR3 sequences, 94% of them seen only once.

The receptor comes from a human donor with Susac syndrome. J is TRBJ2-1 and V is TRBV28; 7 bases align to TRBD2. Material: CD8+ T cells from PBMCs. CDR3 DNA: TGTGCCAGCAGTTTAAGGGCTAGCGGCACCTACAATGAGCAGTTCTTC. Translated, it gives CASSLRASGTYNEQFF.